The source of this T cell receptor beta chain is a study of Tregs in tolerant kidney transplant recipients. Study-level information: CD4+CD25+CD127- cells came from roughly 3-day belatacept mixed lymphocyte reactions, some with 5-day graft donor restimulation. Recipient cells were told from donor cells by antibody staining.

The protocol was immunoSEQ multiplex PCR, while the TCRdb copy is restricted to in-frame clones and leaves out a portion. The data show more than 25,000 clones, roughly four fifths seen once. Study-wide points: The most relevant donor-specific Treg TCRbeta repertoire apparently came from expansion with activated donor B cells. Few patients were studied, so findings need validation in larger groups.

Only a few counts were recorded for this clone. Its antigen is as yet unknown. V gave up 3 bases and J gave up 11 bases, with 16 bases separating them. From germline, CDR1 is SEHNR and CDR2 FQNEAQ (reference sequence). This CDR3 region has 13 residues. Sequenced material: Tregs from blood cultured with allogeneic cells. V and J are TRBV7-9 and TRBJ1-1; no clear D gene. This TCR was sampled from a human donor in good health. The CDR3 here is CASSFYTEGWAFF. For the CDR3, the DNA is TGTGCCAGCAGCTTTTACACAGAAGGTTGGGCTTTCTTT.